Below, one TCR beta chain is given with its context. The antigen this receptor binds is unknown. No much larger clonotype is one base removed from it; base qualities were not supplied. RNA was extracted with the RNeasy kit and roughly 0.5 to 1 ug was reverse transcribed using random hexamers. The immunoSEQ multiplex PCR assay, covering 54 Vbeta and 13 Jbeta segments, was used to amplify TCR beta CDR3 regions. To correct PCR amplification bias, a synthetic template baseline was used for both primer optimization and computational correction. Concerning the study's data processing: Reads were annotated to V, D and J genes according to IMGT and were analyzed with immunoSEQ Analyzer, with only productive sequences retained. Clonality was computed as one minus Shannon entropy normalized by log2 of the number of productive unique sequences. For each patient and control, public and private clones were evaluated within the 100 most prevalent clones. Susac-specific clones were defined as absent from healthy and MS cohorts, around 970 published viral clones and other ImmuneACCESS disease sequences. TCRdb trimmed the raw reads at Q25, called clones with MiXCR and kept productive beta chains. Rows with a matching CDR3 protein are joined into one entry that keeps the most common DNA and genes. The V and J calls were not made by the authors but by TCRdb's processing. The sample data list 150,000 to 200,000 distinct CDR3 sequences, and over 75% of these were observed just once. The ten most abundant clones make up 0.085% to 0.09% of the sample.

These data come from a study of CD8 T cells in Susac syndrome (dated by TCRdb to the late 2010s). Regarding the research as a whole: Among the Susac syndrome patients who were sequenced, clinically active disease was present in six and clinical remission was observed in fewer than ten. Whether CD8+ T cell activation and differentiation in Susac syndrome was antigen driven was tested using repertoire sequencing. At blood withdrawal, Susac syndrome patients were therapy-naive, treated with corticosteroids (with IVIg additionally given to some), or treated with IVIg alone.

High-throughput TCR beta sequencing profiled peripheral blood CD8+ and CD4+ T cells from healthy donors, Susac syndrome patients and multiple sclerosis patients. The Susac syndrome patients fulfilled recently defined diagnostic criteria for definite or probable disease. Bulk CD8+ and CD4+ T cells were purified by magnetic negative isolation, while CD8+ TEMRA cells were enriched using FACS. Blood was collected in EDTA tubes and processed within 24 hours, with PBMCs isolated through density gradient centrifugation. PBMCs intended for TCR sequencing were cryopreserved in liquid nitrogen and thawed later in a water bath at 37 degrees C. The sorted or isolated CD4+, CD8+ and CD8+ TEMRA cells reached a purity of at least 90%. A distance of 15 bases separates the germline ends of V and J, which lose 2 bases and 11 bases respectively. Including cysteine and phenylalanine, the CDR3 has 13 amino acids. Only CDR3 DNA is held: 39 bases, read in frame from base 1. CDR1 and CDR2 were assigned from the germline V gene as MDHEN and SYDVKM.

Study-wide conclusions, independent of this receptor: In patients with Susac syndrome, the CD4+ T cell repertoire showed no detectable clonal expansion. The TCR sequencing and HLA analysis was acknowledged to have included a relatively small number of individuals.

The TCR was taken from a human donor with Susac syndrome. Sequences were obtained from CD4+ T cells from PBMCs. The rearranged chain carries TRBV28 and TRBJ1-1; TRBD1 might be the D gene, on 5 matching bases. The CDR3 amino acid sequence is: CASSLRVRESAFF. The DNA reads TGTGCCAGCAGTTTACGGGTCAGGGAGTCGGCTTTCTTT.